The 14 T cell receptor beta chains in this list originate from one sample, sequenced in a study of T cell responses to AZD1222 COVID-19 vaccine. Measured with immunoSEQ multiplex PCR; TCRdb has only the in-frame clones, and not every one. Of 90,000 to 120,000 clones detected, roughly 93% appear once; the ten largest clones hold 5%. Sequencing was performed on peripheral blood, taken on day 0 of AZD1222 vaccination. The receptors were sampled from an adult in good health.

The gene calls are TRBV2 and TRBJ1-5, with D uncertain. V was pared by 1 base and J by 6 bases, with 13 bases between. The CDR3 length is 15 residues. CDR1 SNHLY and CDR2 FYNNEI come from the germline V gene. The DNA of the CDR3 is TGTGCCAGCAGTGAAGAGGTGGGAGTGGTTCAGCCCCAGCATTTT. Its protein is CASSEEVGVVQPQHF.

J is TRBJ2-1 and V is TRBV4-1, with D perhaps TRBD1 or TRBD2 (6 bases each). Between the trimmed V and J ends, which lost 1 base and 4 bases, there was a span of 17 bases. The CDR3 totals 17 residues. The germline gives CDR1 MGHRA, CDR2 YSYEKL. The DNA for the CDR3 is TGCGCCAGCAGCCAAGGGAGAGGGGGGACCCGATACAATGAGCAGTTCTTC. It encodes CASSQGRGGTRYNEQFF.

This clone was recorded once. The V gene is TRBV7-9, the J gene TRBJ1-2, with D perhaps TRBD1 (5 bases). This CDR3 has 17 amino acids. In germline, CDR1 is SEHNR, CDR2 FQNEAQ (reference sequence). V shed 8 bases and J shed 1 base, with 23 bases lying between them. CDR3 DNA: TGTGCCAGCTCCTTGGCCCAGGGATCATCTTATAACTATGGCTACACCTTC. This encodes CASSLAQGSSYNYGYTF.

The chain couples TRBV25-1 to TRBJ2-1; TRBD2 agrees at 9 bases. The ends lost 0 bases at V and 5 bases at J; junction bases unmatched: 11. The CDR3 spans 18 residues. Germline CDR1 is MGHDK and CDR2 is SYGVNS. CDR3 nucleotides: TGTGCCAGCAGTGAATATACCAAGGCGGGAGGGCCGGACAATGAGCAGTTCTTC. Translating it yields CASSEYTKAGGPDNEQFF.

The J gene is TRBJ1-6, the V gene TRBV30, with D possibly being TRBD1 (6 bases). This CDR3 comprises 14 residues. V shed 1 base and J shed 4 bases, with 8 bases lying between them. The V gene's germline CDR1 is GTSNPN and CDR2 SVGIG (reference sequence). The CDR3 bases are TGTGCCTGGAGTGGAGGACAGTATAATTCACCCCTCCACTTT. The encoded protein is CAWSGGQYNSPLHF.

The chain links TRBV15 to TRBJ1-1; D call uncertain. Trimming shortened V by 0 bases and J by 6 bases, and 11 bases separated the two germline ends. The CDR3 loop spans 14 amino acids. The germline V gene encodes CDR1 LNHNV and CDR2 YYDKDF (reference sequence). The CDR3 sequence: CATSRDITVAEAFF. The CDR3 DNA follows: TGTGCCACCAGCAGAGATATAACGGTCGCTGAAGCTTTCTTT.

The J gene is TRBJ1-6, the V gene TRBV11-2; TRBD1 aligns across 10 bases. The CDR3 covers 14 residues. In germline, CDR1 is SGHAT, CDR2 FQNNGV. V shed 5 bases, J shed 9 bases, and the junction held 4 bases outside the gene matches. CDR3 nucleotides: TGTGCCAGCAGCGGGACAGGGGTGGTTTCACCCCTCCACTTT. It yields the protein CASSGTGVVSPLHF. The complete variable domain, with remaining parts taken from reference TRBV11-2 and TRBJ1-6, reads EAGVAQSPRYKIIEKRQSVAFWCNPISGHATLYWYQQILGQGPKLLIQFQNNGVVDDSQLPKDRFSAERLKGVDSTLKIQPAKLEDSAVYLCASSGTGVVSPLHFGNGTRLTVT.

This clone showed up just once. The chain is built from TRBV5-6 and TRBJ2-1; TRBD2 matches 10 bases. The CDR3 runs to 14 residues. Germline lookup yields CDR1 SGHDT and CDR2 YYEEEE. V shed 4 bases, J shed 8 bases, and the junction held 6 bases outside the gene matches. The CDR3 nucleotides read TGTGCCAGCAGCAGCGGGAGGGCCTTCGATGAGCAGTTCTTC. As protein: CASSSGRAFDEQFF.

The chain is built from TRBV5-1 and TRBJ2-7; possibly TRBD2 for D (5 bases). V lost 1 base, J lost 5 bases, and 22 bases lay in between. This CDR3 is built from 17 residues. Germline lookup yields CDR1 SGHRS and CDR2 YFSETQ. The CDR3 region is CASSLSLRGRNLNEQYF. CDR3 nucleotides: TGCGCCAGCAGCTTGTCTCTGCGAGGGCGAAATCTTAACGAGCAGTACTTC. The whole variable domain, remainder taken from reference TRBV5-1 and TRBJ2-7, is KAGVTQTPRYLIKTRGQQVTLSCSPISGHRSVSWYQQTPGQGLQFLFEYFSETQRNKGNFPGRFSGRQFSNSRSEMNVSTLELGDSALYLCASSLSLRGRNLNEQYFGPGTRLTVT.

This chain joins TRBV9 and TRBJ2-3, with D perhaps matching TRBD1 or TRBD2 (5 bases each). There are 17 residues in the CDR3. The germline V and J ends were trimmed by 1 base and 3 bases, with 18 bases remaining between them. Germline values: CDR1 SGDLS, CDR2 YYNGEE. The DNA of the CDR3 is TGTGCCAGCAGCGTAAGTTTTCGGGGCAGGGAAACAGATACGCAGTATTTT. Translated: CASSVSFRGRETDTQYF.

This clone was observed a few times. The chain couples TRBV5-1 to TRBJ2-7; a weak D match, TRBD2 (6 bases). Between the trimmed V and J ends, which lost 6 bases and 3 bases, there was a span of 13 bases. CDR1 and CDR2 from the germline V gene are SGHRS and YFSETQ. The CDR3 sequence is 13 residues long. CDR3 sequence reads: CASKKRASYEQYF. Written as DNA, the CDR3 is TGCGCCAGCAAAAAGCGGGCTAGCTACGAGCAGTACTTC.

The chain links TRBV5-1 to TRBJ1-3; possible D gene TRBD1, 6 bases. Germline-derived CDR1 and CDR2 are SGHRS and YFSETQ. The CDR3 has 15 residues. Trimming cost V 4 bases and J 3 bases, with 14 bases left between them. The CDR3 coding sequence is TGCGCCAGCAGCCGAGATCAGGGGTTTGGAAACACCATATATTTT. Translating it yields CASSRDQGFGNTIYF.

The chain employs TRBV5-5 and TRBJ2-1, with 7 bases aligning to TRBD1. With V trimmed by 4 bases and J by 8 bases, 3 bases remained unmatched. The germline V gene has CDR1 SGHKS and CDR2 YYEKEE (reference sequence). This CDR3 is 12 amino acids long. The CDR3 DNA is TGTGCCAGCAGCCCACAGGGGTATGAGCAGTTCTTC. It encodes CASSPQGYEQFF.

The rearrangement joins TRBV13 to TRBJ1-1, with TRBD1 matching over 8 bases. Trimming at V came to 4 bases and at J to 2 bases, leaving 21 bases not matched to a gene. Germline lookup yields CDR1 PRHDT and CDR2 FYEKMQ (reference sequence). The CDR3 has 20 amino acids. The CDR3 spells CASSSLVRGGDRRTNTEAFF. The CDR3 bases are TGTGCCAGCAGCTCCCTAGTGAGAGGGGGGGACAGGAGAACTAACACTGAAGCTTTCTTT. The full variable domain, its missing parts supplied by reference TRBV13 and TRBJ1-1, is AAGVIQSPRHLIKEKRETATLKCYPIPRHDTVYWYQQGPGQDPQFLISFYEKMQSDKGSIPDRFSAQQFSDYHSELNMSSLELGDSALYFCASSSLVRGGDRRTNTEAFFGQGTRLTVV.